Sequencing of this T cell receptor (beta chain) was carried out in a study of low-dose radiotherapy and immunotherapy resistance in tumors. The germline V gene encodes CDR1 SGHKS and CDR2 YYEKEE (reference sequence). V shed 0 bases and J shed 1 base, with 4 bases lying between them. CDR3 length: 14 residues. This clonotype has ten or more counts. Primers targeting TRAV and TRBV primed first-strand cDNA, covering alpha and beta chains. PCR amplification of the TCRs was performed with Phusion for 20 PCR cycles, and it relied on a constant-region primer together with a V-primer adapter. Via MiXCR, TCRdb re-called the reads, giving one row per CDR3 protein. The table shows 85,000 to 100,000 distinct CDR3 sequences, with 9.4% occurring only once. The time point: before trial treatment.

Sequenced here: PBMCs, sampled before treatment. This receptor was taken from a male donor with prostate cancer. The rearrangement uses TRBV5-5 and TRBJ2-2; D remains unclear. The CDR3 DNA sequence: TGTGCCAGCAGCTTGGACGGGAACACCGGGGAGCTGTTTTTT. Its protein product is CASSLDGNTGELFF.